This TCR beta chain was sequenced for a study of CD8 T cells in Susac syndrome. An amount of RNA that ranged from about 0.45 to 1 ug was reverse transcribed with random hexamers. From the immunoSEQ multiplex PCR reads, TCRdb called clonotypes with MiXCR, one entry per CDR3 protein. The repertoire holds about 210,000 distinct CDR3 sequences, with 95% as singletons. Germline CDR1 SQVTM, CDR2 ANQGSEA. This CDR3 spans 12 amino acids. V was shortened by 0 bases and J by 8 bases, with 10 bases between the two germline ends. The J gene is TRBJ1-2, the V gene TRBV29-1; TRBD1 is a possible D gene (5 bases). Sequenced input: CD4+ T cells from PBMCs. This sequence originates from a human donor with multiple sclerosis. CDR3 nucleotides: TGCAGCGTTGAAGAGACAGCTCCAGGCTACACCTTC. It specifies CSVEETAPGYTF.